This T cell receptor (beta chain) was found in a study of cytomegalovirus exposure and HLA in healthy donors. V lost 4 bases, J lost 2 bases, and 9 bases stayed unmatched. This CDR3 region has 16 residues. CDR1 SGHRS and CDR2 YFSETQ come from the germline V gene. This clone has just a few counts. PCR was performed using 60 Vbeta and 13 Jbeta primers. Profiling relied on immunoSEQ multiplex PCR, and the TCRdb table lists in-frame clones only, not all of them. The sample holds 110,000 or so clones, approximately 8.6% seen once. Source material: PBMCs. The rearrangement uses TRBV5-1 and TRBJ2-5, with TRBD1 identical over 9 bases. This receptor was taken from a woman in her 40s in good health and CMV-seropositive. In nucleotides, the CDR3 is TGCGCCAGCAGCCCGTCGGGGACAGGGCCGCAAGAGACCCAGTACTTC. Its protein is CASSPSGTGPQETQYF. The full variable domain, its missing parts supplied by reference TRBV5-1 and TRBJ2-5, is KAGVTQTPRYLIKTRGQQVTLSCSPISGHRSVSWYQQTPGQGLQFLFEYFSETQRNKGNFPGRFSGRQFSNSRSEMNVSTLELGDSALYLCASSPSGTGPQETQYFGPGTRLLVL.